This TCR beta chain was recorded in a study of T cells expressing NK-cell markers. Study summary: The TCR beta repertoires originated in sorted CD3+CD56+NKG2C+, CD3+CD56+NKG2C- and CD3+CD56-NKG2C+ T cells.

Study outcomes and limitations: Topping the CD3+CD56-NKG2C+ fraction as well were these clonotypes, in a few donors. Dominant NKG2C+ clonotype frequencies of 1.0-7.0% of CD8+ T cells were measured in five or six donors. Certain NKG2C+ T cell clones were expanded, and their HCMV specificity remained unclear.

With respect to this clonotype: Its target is unknown.

TCRdb processed the 5' RACE reads again and assigns one entry to each CDR3 protein, with no DNA. The sample totals 550,000 to 600,000 distinct CDR3 sequences. The receptor was derived from a man aged 18 to 29 in good health. The material sequenced was blood T cells: a sorted CD56 or NKG2C T cell subset, CD4+ or CD8+ T cells, or bulk PBMC T cells (not recorded which).

CDR3 residues: CASNQGLASYNEQFF. The chain combines TRBV27 with TRBJ2-1; there is no DNA to check the TCRdb D call of TRBD2. CDR3 size: 15 residues. Germline V gene data show CDR1 as MNHEY and CDR2 as SMNVEV (reference sequence).